The source of this T cell receptor (beta chain) is a study of T cell repertoires in cytomegalovirus infection. The wider study: Epitope selection comprised recently identified HLA-C-restricted CMV epitopes and well-studied HLA-B-restricted CMV epitopes. An indication of both CMV infection and matching HLA type came from public TCR beta signatures.

About this clonotype itself: Its matching antigen is unknown. A much larger clone is a single base away; this may be a read error.

The study, taken as a whole, reports: HLA-C-restricted TCR beta clonotypes specific for CMV led the ex vivo response. Adding up the frequency of public TCR beta families identified people who carried CMV plus the relevant HLA.

TCRdb reprocessed the reads with MiXCR, giving one entry per CDR3 protein. The data hold around 710,000 distinct CDR3 sequences, with under 35% observed a single time. Sequences were derived from cultured CD8+ T cells from PBMCs, sampled from culture after CMV antigen stimulation. This TCR came from a human donor in good health (CMV status not recorded). Some clones in this sample may be carry-over from other donors' samples.

The CDR3 DNA reads as TGTGCCAGCAGCTTAACGGAGGCACCCTACAATGAGCAGTTCTTC. Its protein product is CASSLTEAPYNEQFF. This chain uses TRBV7-2 with TRBJ2-1; D is perhaps TRBD2 (5 bases). This CDR3 comprises 15 residues. Trimming stripped 2 bases from V and 2 bases from J, with 10 bases between. The V gene's germline CDR1 is SGHTA and CDR2 FQGNSA.